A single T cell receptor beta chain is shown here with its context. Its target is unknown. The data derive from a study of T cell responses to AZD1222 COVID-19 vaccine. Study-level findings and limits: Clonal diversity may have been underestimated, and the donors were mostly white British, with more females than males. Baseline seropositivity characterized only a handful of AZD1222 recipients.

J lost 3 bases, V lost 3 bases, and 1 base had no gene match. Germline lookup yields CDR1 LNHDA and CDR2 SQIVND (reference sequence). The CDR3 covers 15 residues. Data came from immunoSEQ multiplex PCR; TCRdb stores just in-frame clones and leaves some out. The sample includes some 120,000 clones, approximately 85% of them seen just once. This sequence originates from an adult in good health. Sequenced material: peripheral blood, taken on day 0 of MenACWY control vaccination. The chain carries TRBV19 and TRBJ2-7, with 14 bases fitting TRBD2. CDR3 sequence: CASSIGLAGGYEQYF. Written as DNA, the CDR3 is TGTGCCAGTAGTATTGGACTAGCGGGGGGCTACGAGCAGTACTTC.